This T cell receptor beta chain is drawn from a study of shared clonotypes between healthy human individuals. Looking at the study overall: For every donor, three CD4 naive, three CD4 memory, two CD8 naive and one CD8 memory plates were used. Study outcomes and limitations: A small donor pool kept down the genetic and exposure-history diversity that was represented. Naive CD4 clonotypes overlapped across several donors at roughly 5.1%. Clonotype sharing among donors was expected to depend on sequencing depth.

Note on this clone: Its antigen is undetermined.

Sequencing used immunoSEQ multiplex PCR; TCRdb keeps in-frame clones, though not all of them. Among roughly 720,000 clones listed, about nine tenths were seen once. CDR3 length: 16 amino acids. Germline V lookup: CDR1 SGHTA, CDR2 FQGNSA. The V gene lost 2 bases and the J gene lost 1 base, with 13 bases spanning the gap. This receptor was identified in a man younger than 30 in good health. Some clones in this sample may be carry-over from other donors' samples. The chain recombines TRBV7-2 with TRBJ2-3, with D tentatively TRBD2 (6 bases). The source material was memory CD8+ T cells from PBMCs. Stated subset: CD45RO+ cells pooled with CCR7-negative TemRA cells. The CDR3, as DNA: TGTGCCAGCAGCTTAAGTTGGACGGGGGGCACAGATACGCAGTATTTT. Protein sequence: CASSLSWTGGTDTQYF. Complete variable domain (other parts from reference TRBV7-2 and TRBJ2-3): GAGVSQSPSNKVTEKGKDVELRCDPISGHTALYWYRQSLGQGLEFLIYFQGNSAPDKSGLPSDRFSAERTGGSVSTLTIQRTQQEDSAVYLCASSLSWTGGTDTQYFGPGTRLTVL.